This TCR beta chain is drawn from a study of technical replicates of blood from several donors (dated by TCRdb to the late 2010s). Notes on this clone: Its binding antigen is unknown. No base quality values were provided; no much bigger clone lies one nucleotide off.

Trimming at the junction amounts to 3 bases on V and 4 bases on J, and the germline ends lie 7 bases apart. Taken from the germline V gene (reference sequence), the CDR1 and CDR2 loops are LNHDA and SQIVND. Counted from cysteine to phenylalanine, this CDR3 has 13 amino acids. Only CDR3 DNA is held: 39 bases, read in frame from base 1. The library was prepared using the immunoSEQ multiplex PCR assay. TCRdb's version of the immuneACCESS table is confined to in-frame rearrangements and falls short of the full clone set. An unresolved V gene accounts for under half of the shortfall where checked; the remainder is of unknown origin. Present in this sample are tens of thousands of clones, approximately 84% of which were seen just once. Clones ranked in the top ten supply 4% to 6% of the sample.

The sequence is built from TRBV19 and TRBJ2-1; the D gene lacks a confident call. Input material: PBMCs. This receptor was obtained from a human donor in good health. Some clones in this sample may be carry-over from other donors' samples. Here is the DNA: TGTGCCAGTAGTATGGCCTTTTACAATGAGCAGTTCTTC. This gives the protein CASSMAFYNEQFF.